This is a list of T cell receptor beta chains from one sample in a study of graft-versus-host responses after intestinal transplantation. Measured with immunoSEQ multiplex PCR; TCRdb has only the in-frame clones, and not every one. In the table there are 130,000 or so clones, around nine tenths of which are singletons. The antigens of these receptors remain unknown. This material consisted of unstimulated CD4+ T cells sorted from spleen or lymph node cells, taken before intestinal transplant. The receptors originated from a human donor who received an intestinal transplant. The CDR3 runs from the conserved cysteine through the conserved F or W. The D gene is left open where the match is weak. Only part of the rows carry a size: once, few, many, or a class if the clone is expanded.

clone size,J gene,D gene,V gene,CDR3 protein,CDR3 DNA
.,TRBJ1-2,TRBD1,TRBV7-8,CASSLAPGTGYGYTF,TGTGCCAGCAGCTTAGCTCCGGGGACAGGGTACGGCTACACCTTC
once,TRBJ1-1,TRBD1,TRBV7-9,CASNSQPGQGLLTFF,TGTGCCAGCAACTCCCAGCCCGGACAGGGGCTGCTAACTTTCTTT
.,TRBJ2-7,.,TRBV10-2,CASSESTGLRVQYF,TGCGCCAGCAGTGAGTCGACAGGCTTAAGGGTGCAGTACTTC
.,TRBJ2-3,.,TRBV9,CASGALGDTDTQYF,TGTGCCTCCGGGGCGTTGGGGGACACAGATACGCAGTATTTT
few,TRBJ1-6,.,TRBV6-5,CASSYSISRDSPLHF,TGTGCCAGCAGTTACTCGATATCCAGGGATTCACCCCTCCACTTT
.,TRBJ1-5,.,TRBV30,CAWSVPGVEQPQHF,TGTGCCTGGAGTGTACCTGGGGTGGAGCAGCCCCAGCATTTT
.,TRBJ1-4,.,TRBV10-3,CAISVGRNNEKLFF,TGTGCCATCAGTGTCGGACGCAATAATGAAAAACTGTTTTTT
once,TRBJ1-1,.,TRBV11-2,CASSYYRNMNTEAFF,TGTGCCAGCAGCTACTACAGAAACATGAACACTGAAGCTTTCTTT
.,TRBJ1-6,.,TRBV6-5,CASRDGRSPLHF,TGTGCCAGCAGGGACGGGAGATCACCCCTCCACTTT
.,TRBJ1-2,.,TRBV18,CASSLNPGGGYGYTF,TGTGCCAGCTCACTTAACCCCGGGGGTGGCTATGGCTACACCTTC
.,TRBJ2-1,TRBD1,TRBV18,CASSPGQVRGYEQFF,TGTGCCAGCTCACCCGGACAGGTTAGAGGCTATGAGCAGTTCTTC
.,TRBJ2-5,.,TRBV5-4,CASNLQGGGEETQYF,TGTGCCAGCAACCTACAGGGAGGTGGAGAAGAGACCCAGTACTTC
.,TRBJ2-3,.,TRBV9,CASSGDSTDTQYF,TGTGCCAGCAGCGGGGACAGCACAGATACGCAGTATTTT